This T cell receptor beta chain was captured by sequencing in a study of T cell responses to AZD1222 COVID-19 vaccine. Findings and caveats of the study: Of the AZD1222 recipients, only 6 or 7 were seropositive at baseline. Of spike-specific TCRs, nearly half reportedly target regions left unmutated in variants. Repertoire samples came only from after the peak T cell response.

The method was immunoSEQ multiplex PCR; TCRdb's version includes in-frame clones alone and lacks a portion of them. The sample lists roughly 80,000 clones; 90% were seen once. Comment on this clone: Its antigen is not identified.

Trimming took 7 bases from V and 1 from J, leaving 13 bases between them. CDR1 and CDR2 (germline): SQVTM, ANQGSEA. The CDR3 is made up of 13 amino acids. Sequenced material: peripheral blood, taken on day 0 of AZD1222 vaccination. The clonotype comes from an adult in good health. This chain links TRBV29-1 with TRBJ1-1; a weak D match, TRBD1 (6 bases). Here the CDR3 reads CSAVDSSNTEAFF. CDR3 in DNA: TGCAGCGCCGTGGACAGTTCGAACACTGAAGCTTTCTTT.